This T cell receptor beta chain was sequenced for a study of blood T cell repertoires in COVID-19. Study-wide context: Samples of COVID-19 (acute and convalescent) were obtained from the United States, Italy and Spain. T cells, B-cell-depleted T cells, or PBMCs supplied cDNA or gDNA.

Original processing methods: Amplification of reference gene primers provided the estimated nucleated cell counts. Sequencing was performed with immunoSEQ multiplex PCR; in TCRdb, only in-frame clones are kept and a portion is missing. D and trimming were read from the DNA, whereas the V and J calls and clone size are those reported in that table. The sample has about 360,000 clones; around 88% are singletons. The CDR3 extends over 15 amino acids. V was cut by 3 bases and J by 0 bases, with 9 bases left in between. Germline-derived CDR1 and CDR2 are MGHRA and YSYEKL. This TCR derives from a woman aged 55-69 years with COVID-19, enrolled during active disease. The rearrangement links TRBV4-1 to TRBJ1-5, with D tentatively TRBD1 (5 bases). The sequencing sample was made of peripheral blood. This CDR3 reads CASSQTVYSNQPQHF. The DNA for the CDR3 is TGCGCCAGCAGCCAGACAGTCTATAGCAATCAGCCCCAGCATTTT.